These 24 T cell receptor beta chains came from one sample sequenced in a study of glioma-infiltrating T cells after dendritic cell vaccination. Data came from immunoSEQ multiplex PCR; TCRdb stores just in-frame clones and leaves some out. Here the sample spans roughly 51,000 clones, 85% being singletons. Specimen: blood, collected before dendritic cell vaccination. The receptors stem from a human donor with glioblastoma.

The rearrangement joins TRBV19 to TRBJ2-4, with 9 nucleotides matching TRBD1. V was clipped by 8 bases and J by 1 base; unmatched bases: 3. This CDR3 contains 14 residues. Germline assignment: CDR1 LNHDA and CDR2 SQIVND (reference sequence). CDR3 sequence (DNA): TGTGCCAGTTCCGGGACAGGGGCCAAAAACATTCAGTACTTC. Translated, it gives CASSGTGAKNIQYF. The entire variable domain, with the rest obtained from reference TRBV19 and TRBJ2-4, is as follows: DGGITQSPKYLFRKEGQNVTLSCEQNLNHDAMYWYRQDPGQGLRLIYYSQIVNDFQKGDIAEGYSVSREKKESFPLTVTSAQKNPTAFYLCASSGTGAKNIQYFGAGTRLSVL.

This chain connects TRBV6-6 to TRBJ2-3; 14 bases align to TRBD2. Unmatched junction bases numbered 6, after V lost 6 bases and J lost 7 bases. The germline V gene encodes CDR1 MNHNY and CDR2 SVGAGI (reference sequence). The CDR3 is 15 residues long. The CDR3 is CASRGTSGSANTQYF. The CDR3 DNA follows: TGTGCCAGCAGGGGGACTAGCGGGAGTGCGAATACGCAGTATTTT.

The gene calls are TRBV5-4 and TRBJ1-2; D is ambiguous. In germline, CDR1 is SGHNT, CDR2 YYREEE (reference sequence). CDR3 length equals 14 residues. V lost 2 bases and J 1 base, leaving 9 bases between the germline ends. The CDR3 is CASSFQARNYGYTF. CDR3 sequence (DNA): TGTGCCAGCAGCTTCCAGGCCCGTAACTATGGCTACACCTTC.

J is TRBJ1-1 and V is TRBV4-3; maybe TRBD1 (5 bases). The V end was cut by 1 base, the J end by 3 bases, with 15 bases between. Germline CDR1 and CDR2: LGHNA and YSLEER. There are 16 residues in the CDR3. The CDR3 protein is CASSQVGGGGYTEAFF. CDR3 in DNA: TGCGCCAGCAGCCAAGTGGGGGGAGGCGGTTACACTGAAGCTTTCTTT.

Only one count was recorded for this clone. The V gene is TRBV4-1, the J gene TRBJ1-1, with D unclear. Between the trimmed V and J ends, which lost 4 bases and 1 base, there was a span of 13 bases. The CDR3 is made up of 15 amino acids. The V gene's germline CDR1 is MGHRA and CDR2 YSYEKL. The CDR3 bases are TGCGCCAGCAGCCTCGCTCCGGGATCGAACACTGAAGCTTTCTTT. Translation gives CASSLAPGSNTEAFF.

The chain joins TRBV18 to TRBJ2-1; TRBD1 aligns across 11 bases. V shed 0 bases, J shed 9 bases, and the junction held 10 bases outside the gene matches. Germline values: CDR1 KGHSH, CDR2 LQKENI. This CDR3 is 17 amino acids long. DNA for the CDR3: TGTGCCAGCTCACCACCACGCGGGACAGGGGGAAACAGTGAGCAGTTCTTC. It is translated as CASSPPRGTGGNSEQFF.

Remarks on this clone: At one end the junction does not follow the germline gene, possibly because of a read error. V and J are TRBV7-7 and TRBJ1-4; D uncertain. From germline, CDR1 is SSHAT and CDR2 FNYEAQ (reference sequence). This CDR3 region has 15 residues. In nucleotides, the CDR3 is TGTGCTAGCAGCTTAGGGCCAGGCGTGAATGAAAAACTGTTTTTT. Its translation is CASSLGPGVNEKLFF.

This clone was found a few times. The chain uses TRBV18 and TRBJ2-1; TRBD2 agrees at 9 bases. Germline loops: CDR1 KGHSH, CDR2 LQKENI. V lost 0 bases and J lost 9; bases outside the gene matches: 6. The CDR3 has 15 amino acids. The CDR3 DNA reads as TGTGCCAGCTCACCACCCGGCGGGAGGGACGGTGAGCAGTTCTTC. It translates to CASSPPGGRDGEQFF.

The chain uses TRBV11-2 and TRBJ2-1, with D possibly matching TRBD2 (6 bases). Germline lookup yields CDR1 SGHAT and CDR2 FQNNGV. CDR3 size: 15 residues. V lost 3 bases and J lost 2, with 11 bases in between. The CDR3 nucleotides are TGTGCCAGCAGCTTGGGCGGGACTGCCTACAATGAGCAGTTCTTC. Amino acids: CASSLGGTAYNEQFF.

The V call is TRBV14, the J call TRBJ1-2; D remains ambiguous. V dropped 0 bases and J dropped 0 bases, with 5 bases sitting between them. The V gene's germline CDR1 is SGHDN and CDR2 FVKESK. The CDR3 extends over 14 amino acids. The CDR3 is CASSQDAANYGYTF. CDR3 sequence (DNA): TGTGCCAGCAGCCAAGATGCAGCTAACTATGGCTACACCTTC. The variable domain in full, completed from reference TRBV14 and TRBJ1-2, reads EAGVTQFPSHSVIEKGQTVTLRCDPISGHDNLYWYRRVMGKEIKFLLHFVKESKQDESGMPNNRFLAERTGGTYSTLKVQPAELEDSGVYFCASSQDAANYGYTFGSGTRLTVV.

The chain uses TRBV10-3 and TRBJ2-3; D gene unclear. V lost 3 bases, J lost 5 bases, and 9 bases lay in between. From germline, CDR1 is ENHRY and CDR2 SYGVKD. The CDR3 totals 13 residues. The CDR3 nucleotides are TGTGCCATCAGTGACGGCGGTAGAGATACGCAGTATTTT. Its translation is CAISDGGRDTQYF.

This clone came up once. V usage is TRBV11-3 and J usage is TRBJ1-1; the D is unclear. From germline, CDR1 is SGHNT and CDR2 YENEEA. CDR3 length: 13 amino acids. Trimming left V 0 bases short and J 2 bases short, with 4 bases between. CDR3 in amino acids: CASSLDLNTEAFF. CDR3 nucleotide sequence: TGTGCCAGCAGCTTAGATTTAAACACTGAAGCTTTCTTT.

This rearrangement joins TRBV7-3 to TRBJ2-1, with D maybe TRBD2 (5 bases). Trimming stripped 5 bases from V and 0 bases from J, with 11 bases between. Germline loops: CDR1 SGHTA, CDR2 FQGTGA. CDR3 length: 15 amino acids. The CDR3 sequence: CASSPGLHSYNEQFF. The DNA of the CDR3 is TGTGCCAGCAGCCCCGGACTTCACTCCTACAATGAGCAGTTCTTC.

This clone was picked up one time. This chain uses TRBV15 with TRBJ2-1, with 8 bases lining up with TRBD2. The trim removed 0 bases at V and 0 bases at J, leaving 4 bases unmatched. CDR3 length equals 17 residues. CDR1 LNHNV and CDR2 YYDKDF come from the germline V gene (reference sequence). CDR3 sequence: CATSREGGTSSYNEQFF. The DNA of the CDR3 is TGTGCCACCAGCAGAGAGGGCGGGACTAGCTCCTACAATGAGCAGTTCTTC. The full variable domain, in which reference TRBV15 and TRBJ2-1 provide the parts outside the CDR3, is DAMVIQNPRYQVTQFGKPVTLSCSQTLNHNVMYWYQQKSSQAPKLLFHYYDKDFNNEADTPDNFQSRRPNTSFCFLDIRSPGLGDTAMYLCATSREGGTSSYNEQFFGPGTRLTVL.

This chain connects TRBV4-2 to TRBJ2-7; TRBD1 aligns across 7 bases. Germline V gene data show CDR1 as LGHNA and CDR2 as YNFKEQ. This CDR3 contains 15 residues. V lost 4 bases and J lost 7; bases outside the gene matches: 13. CDR3 region: CASSRGGSRDLEQYF. CDR3 DNA: TGTGCCAGCAGCCGAGGGGGCTCTCGGGATTTAGAGCAGTACTTC.

The chain joins TRBV7-9 to TRBJ2-3, with 9 bases lining up with TRBD2. The CDR3 is made up of 16 amino acids. Germline trimming cut 1 base from V and 5 bases from J; bases unmatched to any gene: 7. Germline CDR1 and CDR2: SEHNR and FQNEAQ (reference sequence). CDR3 sequence: CASSLEGGGARDTQYF. CDR3 bases: TGTGCCAGCAGCTTAGAAGGCGGGGGGGCCAGAGATACGCAGTATTTT.

This rearrangement joins TRBV19 to TRBJ1-5; 12 positions agree with TRBD1. Germline loops: CDR1 LNHDA, CDR2 SQIVND (reference sequence). After removal of 9 bases from V and 7 bases from J, the junction contained 19 bases not matched to a gene. The length of the CDR3 is 18 residues. CDR3 residues: CASSPARDRGPRGQPQHF. CDR3 DNA: TGTGCCAGCTCCCCCGCCCGGGACAGGGGGCCGAGGGGGCAGCCCCAGCATTTT.

This clone was recorded only once. The genes are TRBV18 and TRBJ1-2, with 7 bases matching TRBD1. Trimming removed 6 bases from V and 2 bases from J; junction bases left unmatched: 3. The CDR3 extends over 13 amino acids. CDR1 is KGHSH, CDR2 LQKENI, per germline. In DNA, the CDR3 is TGTGCCAGCTCTCAACAGGGGAACTATGGCTACACCTTC. Translation: CASSQQGNYGYTF.

The chain joins TRBV19 to TRBJ1-2; possibly TRBD1 for D (5 bases). The germline V gene encodes CDR1 LNHDA and CDR2 SQIVND (reference sequence). This CDR3 contains 15 residues. V shed 1 base and J shed 8 bases, with 17 bases lying between them. CDR3 nucleotide sequence: TGTGCCAGTAGTATAGGGTCAGGGCCCAATGGGGGCTACACCTTC. It is translated as CASSIGSGPNGGYTF.

The chain carries TRBV4-3 and TRBJ2-5; maybe TRBD1 (6 bases). V lost 0 bases, J lost 0 bases, and 11 bases lay in between. The CDR3 contains 16 residues. The germline V gene has CDR1 LGHNA and CDR2 YSLEER. In DNA form, the CDR3 reads TGCGCCAGCAGCCAAGAAGGGGGATCGCACCAAGAGACCCAGTACTTC. It yields the protein CASSQEGGSHQETQYF.

This clone appeared a single time. V usage is TRBV30 and J usage is TRBJ2-1; 8 bases align to TRBD1. CDR3 size: 17 residues. Trimming at V came to 0 bases and at J to 0 bases, leaving 7 bases not matched to a gene. Germline CDR1 reads GTSNPN; CDR2 reads SVGIG (reference sequence). CDR3 sequence (DNA): TGTGCCTGGAGTGTCGGACAGGGCGAGAGCTCCTACAATGAGCAGTTCTTC. It translates to CAWSVGQGESSYNEQFF.

The gene calls are TRBV11-1 and TRBJ2-5; perhaps TRBD1 as D (6 bases). V was trimmed by 3 bases and J by 2 bases, leaving 7 bases between them. Germline CDR1 is SGHAT and CDR2 is FQDESV (reference sequence). The CDR3 length is 13 residues. The chain's CDR3 is CASSFGQQETQYF. Here the CDR3 DNA reads TGTGCCAGCAGCTTTGGACAGCAAGAGACCCAGTACTTC. Drawing the rest from reference TRBV11-1 and TRBJ2-5, the complete variable domain is EAEVAQSPRYKITEKSQAVAFWCDPISGHATLYWYRQILGQGPELLVQFQDESVVDDSQLPKDRFSAERLKGVDSTLKIQPAELGDSAMYLCASSFGQQETQYFGPGTRLLVL.

This chain joins TRBV6-6 and TRBJ1-2; D may be TRBD1 (5 bases). This CDR3 is built from 12 residues. Germline V gene sequence: CDR1 MNHNY, CDR2 SVGAGI (reference sequence). The V gene lost 6 bases and the J gene lost 8 bases, with 13 bases spanning the gap. The CDR3 nucleotides are TGTGCCAGCAGGAAAGGGAAGGGGGGCTACACCTTC. Translated: CASRKGKGGYTF.

This clone showed up just once. The chain recombines TRBV19 with TRBJ2-1; TRBD2 agrees at 7 bases. Losses at the gene ends were 6 bases for V and 0 bases for J; bases not matched to a gene: 5. The CDR3 is made up of 15 amino acids. Germline V CDR1 and CDR2: LNHDA, SQIVND (reference sequence). The CDR3 DNA sequence: TGTGCCAGTAGCGGGAGGTACTCCTCCTACAATGAGCAGTTCTTC. Translated: CASSGRYSSYNEQFF.